This entry lists 26 T cell receptor beta chains sequenced from one sample in a study of metastatic and nonmetastatic thyroid tumors. No treatment of any kind had been given to any patient before thyroid surgery. Using MiXCR, TCRdb reanalyzed the PCR reads. This table holds about 92,000 clones, 15% found once. Sequencing input: blood. All receptors derive from a female donor with papillary thyroid cancer or a benign thyroid nodule (not recorded which). Some clones in this sample may be carry-over from other donors' samples.

This clone was observed many times. The same CDR3 can be traced to other DNA sequences in this sample. This rearrangement joins TRBV19 to TRBJ1-2; tentatively, D is TRBD1 (6 bases). Trimming removed 7 bases from V and 2 bases from J, with 17 bases in between. Germline assignment: CDR1 LNHDA and CDR2 SQIVND (reference sequence). This CDR3 is 15 amino acids long. CDR3 in amino acids: CASTTQGGSNYGYTF. CDR3 DNA sequence: TGTGCCAGTACCACACAGGGAGGATCAAACTATGGCTACACCTTC.

As regards this clone: A much larger clone lies a single base off, so this may be a read error. The chain couples TRBV4-1 to TRBJ2-7; D perhaps matches TRBD1 (5 bases). CDR3 length: 15 amino acids. V lost 2 bases and J lost 3, with 14 bases in between. From germline, CDR1 is MGHRA and CDR2 YSYEKL. CDR3 residues: CASSQRGVPSYEQYF. CDR3 coding DNA: TGCGCCAGCAGCCAAAGGGGCGTCCCGAGCTACGAGCAGTACTTC.

The rearrangement links TRBV7-8 to TRBJ1-2, with 10 bases lining up with TRBD1. V was clipped by 2 bases and J by 8 bases; unmatched bases: 11. Germline CDR1 and CDR2: SGHVS and FQNEAQ. There are 16 residues in the CDR3. This chain's CDR3 is CASSLLNRDRGEGYTF. The CDR3 DNA reads as TGTGCCAGCAGCTTATTGAACAGGGACAGGGGCGAAGGCTACACCTTC. Full variable domain (remainder filled in from reference TRBV7-8 and TRBJ1-2): GAGVSQSPRYKVAKRGQDVALRCDPISGHVSLFWYQQALGQGPEFLTYFQNEAQLDKSGLPSDRFFAERPEGSVSTLKIQRTQQEDSAVYLCASSLLNRDRGEGYTFGSGTRLTVV.

This clone was seen a few times. This may stem from a read error, because a much larger clone lies one nucleotide away. V usage is TRBV25-1 and J usage is TRBJ1-1; D remains unclear. The CDR3 has 13 residues. V shed 2 bases and J shed 10 bases, with 14 bases lying between them. The germline gives CDR1 MGHDK, CDR2 SYGVNS. The chain's CDR3 is CASSESQSPGAFF. The CDR3 DNA is TGTGCCAGCAGTGAAAGCCAATCCCCTGGAGCTTTCTTT.

CDR3 nucleotide sequence: TGCAGTGCTAGTAGTTTCCAGGGCAGCTACGAGCAGTACTTC. Translating gives CSASSFQGSYEQYF. This chain uses TRBV20-1 with TRBJ2-7, with D possibly matching TRBD1 (5 bases). V lost 3 bases to trimming and J lost 3 bases, with 15 bases between them. CDR3 length equals 14 residues. CDR1 is DFQATT and CDR2 is SNEGSKA in the germline V gene (reference sequence).

This clone was found a few times. A much larger clone sits a single nucleotide away, making a read error possible. The V call is TRBV7-3, the J call TRBJ2-5, with D perhaps TRBD1 (5 bases). The CDR3 spans 14 residues. Between the trimmed V and J ends, which lost 1 base and 5 bases, there was a span of 11 bases. CDR1 and CDR2 (germline): SGHTA, FQGTGA. In nucleotides, the CDR3 is TGTGCCAGCAGCTTAAGTGGGGCGACGGAGACCCAGTACTTC. Translating it yields CASSLSGATETQYF.

This clone was seen ten or more times. The chain recombines TRBV6-2 or TRBV6-3 with TRBJ2-1; tentative D call: TRBD1 (5 bases). V shed 0 bases and J shed 7 bases, with 7 bases lying between them. The CDR3 extends over 13 amino acids. Germline V lookup: CDR1 MNHEY, CDR2 SVGEGT. CDR3 in DNA: TGTGCCAGCAGTTACTCGGCAGGGAATGAGCAGTTCTTC. Its protein is CASSYSAGNEQFF.

A word on this clone: This clone may be a read error of a much larger clone one base away. V and J are TRBV29-1 and TRBJ1-1; D remains ambiguous. Germline CDR1 reads SQVTM; CDR2 reads ANQGSEA. CDR3 size: 10 residues. This CDR3 is CRVVRTEAFF. The CDR3 coding sequence is TGCAGAGTTGTTCGCACTGAAGCTTTCTTT. Full variable domain (remainder filled in from reference TRBV29-1 and TRBJ1-1): SAVISQKPSRDICQRGTSLTIQCQVDSQVTMMFWYRQQPGQSLTLIATANQGSEATYESGFVIDKFPISRPNLTFSTLTVSNMSPEDSSIYLCRVVRTEAFFGQGTRLTVV.

This clone was detected many times. The chain is built from TRBV4-2 and TRBJ1-6, with unresolved D. The CDR3 is 15 amino acids. V lost 2 bases and J lost 6, with 11 bases in between. CDR1 is LGHNA, CDR2 YNFKEQ, per germline. This CDR3 is CASSQYSGFNSPLHF. In DNA form, the CDR3 reads TGTGCCAGCAGCCAATACTCAGGCTTTAATTCACCCCTCCACTTT.

This clone appeared many times. The chain recombines TRBV28 with TRBJ1-6; TRBD1 matches 8 bases. The CDR3 length is 15 residues. The ends lost 5 bases at V and 7 bases at J; junction bases unmatched: 7. The V gene's germline CDR1 is MDHEN and CDR2 SYDVKM. The CDR3 spells CASSRRTGRNSPLHF. In DNA form, the CDR3 reads TGTGCCAGCAGTCGTAGGACAGGGAGGAATTCACCCCTCCACTTT.

This clone was seen repeatedly, ten times or more. The rearrangement joins TRBV3-1 to TRBJ2-5; TRBD2 might be the D (5 bases). CDR3 size: 13 residues. Per the germline V gene, CDR1 is LGHDT and CDR2 is YNNKEL (reference sequence). Trimming cost V 4 bases and J 5 bases, with 11 bases left between them. The CDR3 DNA is TGTGCCAGCAGCCCCGGGATTTCCGAGACCCAGTACTTC. Amino acid sequence: CASSPGISETQYF.

This clone came up many times. This sequence joins TRBV28 and TRBJ2-2; 7 bases line up with TRBD2. This CDR3 has 16 residues. V lost 2 bases to trimming and J lost 2 bases; unmatched junction nucleotides: 5. Per germline, CDR1 MDHEN and CDR2 SYDVKM. CDR3 loop: CASSLMSGGNTGELFF. The CDR3 nucleotides read TGTGCCAGCAGTTTAATGTCGGGGGGTAACACCGGGGAGCTGTTTTTT.

Note on this clone: A much larger clonotype is one base distant, so this may be a read error. Other DNA sequences in this sample translate to the same CDR3. V usage is TRBV4-1 and J usage is TRBJ1-1, with D hard to call. The length of the CDR3 is 13 residues. CDR1 and CDR2 from the germline V gene are MGHRA and YSYEKL. The CDR3 coding sequence is TGCGCCAGCAGCCAAGATATGGGTTCTGAAGCTTTCTTC. As protein: CASSQDMGSEAFF.

This clone was counted at least ten times. The chain has TRBV19 and TRBJ1-1; weak D call: TRBD1 (5 bases). The germline gives CDR1 LNHDA, CDR2 SQIVND (reference sequence). This CDR3 is built from 13 residues. V was clipped by 4 bases and J by 1 base, with 7 bases between them. CDR3 sequence (DNA): TGTGCCAGTAGTACCCAGGGGAACACTGAAGCTTTCTTT. As protein: CASSTQGNTEAFF.

About this clone: Germline is not matched at one junction end, which may reflect a read error. The chain joins TRBV7-9 to TRBJ2-1; perhaps TRBD2 as D (5 bases). The CDR3 is made up of 12 amino acids. CDR1 and CDR2 (germline): SEHNR, FQNEAQ (reference sequence). CDR3 bases: TGTGCCAGCAGCTTTGAGGGTCGGGAACTTGTTTTC. It translates to CASSFEGRELVF.

Remarks on this clone: Relative to the germline gene, one junction end is altered; a read error may explain this. The rearrangement joins TRBV30 to TRBJ1-5; D is possibly TRBD1 (5 bases). This CDR3 comprises 17 residues. The germline V gene has CDR1 GTSNPN and CDR2 SVGIG (reference sequence). Here the CDR3 DNA reads TGTGCCTGGAGTGACCCCCTCGAACAGGTGGTGAATCAGCCTCAGCATTTT. Translation: CAWSDPLEQVVNQPQHF.

This clone was picked up many times. The chain has TRBV7-9 and TRBJ2-1; TRBD1 matches 11 bases. The CDR3 has 15 amino acids. J gave up 4 bases and V 4 bases, and 3 bases lay outside the gene matches. The germline gives CDR1 SEHNR, CDR2 FQNEAQ (reference sequence). CDR3 nucleotide sequence: TGTGCCAGCAGCTCCCGGGACAGGGGGTACAATGAGCAGTTCTTC. Amino acids: CASSSRDRGYNEQFF.

This clone has ten or more counts. This chain links TRBV2 with TRBJ2-5, with TRBD2 matching over 9 bases. The V gene end was trimmed by 3 bases and the J gene end by 5 bases; junction bases not matched to a gene: 7. The germline CDR1 and CDR2 sequences are SNHLY and FYNNEI. The CDR3 sequence is 15 residues long. CDR3 region: CASSDGSGGGETQYF. The CDR3 DNA reads TGTGCCAGCAGTGACGGTAGCGGGGGAGGTGAGACCCAGTACTTC.

This clone was observed a single time. This may stem from a read error, because a much larger clone lies one nucleotide away. CDR3 residues: CASSLYMGADTQYF. The CDR3 DNA is TGTGCCAGCAGCCTATACATGGGCGCGGATACGCAGTATTTT. The chain has TRBV7-6 and TRBJ2-3; D uncertain. V shed 5 bases and J shed 6 bases, with 15 bases lying between them. Germline CDR1 reads SGHVS; CDR2 reads FNYEAQ. This CDR3 is 14 amino acids long.

Points on this clone: Given a much more abundant clone one base away, this may be a read error. In the same sample, other DNA sequences code for this CDR3. The V and J genes are TRBV19 and TRBJ2-1; D perhaps matches TRBD1 (5 bases). The CDR3 covers 12 residues. Trimming left V 5 bases short and J 9 bases short, with 11 bases between. In germline, CDR1 is LNHDA, CDR2 SQIVND (reference sequence). This chain's CDR3 is CASSQQGGEQFF. DNA for the CDR3: TGTGCCAGTAGTCAGCAGGGCGGTGAGCAGTTCTTC.

Many counts were recorded for this clone. The CDR3 sequence: CASGGDRGVVTQYF. The CDR3 DNA is TGTGCCAGCGGGGGGGACAGGGGAGTCGTTACGCAGTATTTT. J is TRBJ2-3 and V is TRBV6-1; 10 bases are a match to TRBD1. Germline trimming cut 8 bases from V and 8 bases from J; bases unmatched to any gene: 10. Germline CDR1 and CDR2: MNHNS and SASEGT. CDR3 length: 14 residues.

In regard to this clone: This may come from a read error, since a much larger clone is one base off. This chain uses TRBV6-4 with TRBJ2-3; D may correspond to TRBD1 or TRBD2 (7 bases each). The CDR3 extends over 18 amino acids. Looked up from germline, CDR1 is MRHNA and CDR2 is SNTAGT. Trimming took off 4 bases at V and 7 bases at J, with 27 bases between the two ends. Here the CDR3 reads CASSATPGGQGGTYTQYF. In nucleotides, the CDR3 is TGTGCCAGCAGTGCCACTCCGGGGGGCCAGGGGGGAACATATACGCAGTATTTT.

This clone was seen ten or more times. This chain uses TRBV5-5 with TRBJ2-7; D might be TRBD2 (6 bases). The CDR3 consists of 15 residues. Between the trimmed V and J ends, which lost 1 base and 3 bases, there was a span of 14 bases. CDR1 and CDR2 from the germline V gene are SGHKS and YYEKEE (reference sequence). CDR3 residues: CASSLITPGDYEQYF. The CDR3 DNA is TGTGCCAGCAGCTTGATTACGCCGGGGGACTACGAGCAGTACTTC.

About this clone itself: Possible read error: a much larger clone is one base away. The chain uses TRBV24-1 and TRBJ1-5; unclear D gene. V was cut by 12 bases and J by 5 bases, with 13 bases left in between. CDR3 size: 12 residues. CDR1 and CDR2 from the germline V gene are KGHDR and SFDVKD. DNA of the CDR3: TGTGCCGCCCAGACCGGCGATCAGCCCCAGCATTTT. Translation gives CAAQTGDQPQHF.

This clone has ten or more counts. J is TRBJ2-7 and V is TRBV20-1; the D is unclear. Germline values: CDR1 DFQATT, CDR2 SNEGSKA (reference sequence). CDR3 length equals 15 residues. V lost 4 bases, J lost 1 base, and 17 bases lay in between. CDR3 amino acids: CSATQPGVGSYEQYF. The DNA of the CDR3 is TGCAGTGCTACACAGCCCGGAGTAGGGTCCTACGAGCAGTACTTC.

This chain uses TRBV20-1 with TRBJ1-6; 7 bases are shared with TRBD1. This CDR3 has 16 amino acids. The germline V gene encodes CDR1 DFQATT and CDR2 SNEGSKA (reference sequence). V lost 0 bases, J lost 10 bases, and 12 bases stayed unmatched. The CDR3 nucleotides are TGCAGTGCTAGAGATCCATTGAGGGGGCAGGAGTCACCCCTCCACTTT. Translating gives CSARDPLRGQESPLHF.